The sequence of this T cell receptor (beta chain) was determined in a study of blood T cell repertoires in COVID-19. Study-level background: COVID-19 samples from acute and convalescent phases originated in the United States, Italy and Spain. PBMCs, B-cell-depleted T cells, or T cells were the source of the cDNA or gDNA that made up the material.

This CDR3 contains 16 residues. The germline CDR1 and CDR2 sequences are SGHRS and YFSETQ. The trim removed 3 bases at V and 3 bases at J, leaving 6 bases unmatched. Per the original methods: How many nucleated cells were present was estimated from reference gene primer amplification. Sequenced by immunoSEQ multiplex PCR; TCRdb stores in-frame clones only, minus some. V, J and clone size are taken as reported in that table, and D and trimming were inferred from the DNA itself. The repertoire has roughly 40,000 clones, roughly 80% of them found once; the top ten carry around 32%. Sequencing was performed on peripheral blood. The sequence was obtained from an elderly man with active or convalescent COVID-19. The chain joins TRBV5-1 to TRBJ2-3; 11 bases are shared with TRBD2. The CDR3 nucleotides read TGCGCCAGCAGCTCGGTAGCGGGGGGGAGGACAGATACGCAGTATTTT. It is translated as CASSSVAGGRTDTQYF.